This T cell receptor (beta chain) appears in the sequencing data of a study of Graves' ophthalmopathy and Graves' hyperthyroidism. Points from the study as a whole: From stable hyperthyroidism, ophthalmopathy was separated by a 13-signature model with about 88% sensitivity and around 79% specificity.

This clonotype has a count of ten or more. Its antigen remains unidentified. Scientists amplified the TCR beta CDR3 regions from RNA transcripts. The authors performed first-round RT-PCR with HTBI primers and then a second-round multiplex PCR. TCRdb processed the multiplex PCR reads anew with MiXCR; each CDR3 protein has one entry. The sample holds about 640,000 distinct CDR3 sequences, roughly two fifths seen once. V shed 0 bases and J shed 7 bases, with 15 bases lying between them. The CDR3 spans 15 residues. Germline CDR1 SGHAT, CDR2 FQNNGV. The chain carries TRBV11-2 and TRBJ2-5, with D uncertain. This TCR derives from an adult man with Graves' ophthalmopathy. The sequenced sample consisted of peripheral blood. This chain's CDR3 is CASSLELATPGTQYF. The CDR3 bases are TGTGCCAGCAGCTTAGAGTTGGCCACGCCGGGGACCCAGTACTTC.